The present entry profiles one T cell receptor beta chain with its context. Antigen specificity is unknown. The germline gene is not matched at one end of the junction; a read error may be the cause. The germline CDR1 and CDR2 sequences are SGHAT and FQNNGV. The length of the CDR3 is 13 residues. Unsorted bulk tissue (about 18-30 mg) underwent RNA and DNA co-extraction. This sample was taken from a study of tumor-infiltrating lymphocytes in primary liver carcinoma. For the study at large: The study reported T1-T3 N0M0 tumors spanning 4.2 to 10 cm.

Starting from 500 ng of total RNA, TCR beta cDNA was produced with a primer in the constant region. Three nested multiplex PCR rounds of slightly modified ARM-PCR generated TCR beta libraries. With TRBV1-TRBV30 forward primers and a C-beta reverse primer, the first two PCR rounds were run for approximately 10 cycles each. TCRdb re-called the multiplex PCR reads with MiXCR, one entry per CDR3 protein. The table has approximately 47,000 distinct CDR3 sequences, about 80% seen once. Study-wide results and limits: Roughly 7-25% of top clones, and no more, occurred in all five tumor regions.

The rearrangement joins TRBV11-2 to TRBJ2-2, with D possibly TRBD2 on 6 matching bases. The source of this sequence is a man in his forties or fifties with primary liver carcinoma and hepatitis B virus infection. The specimen sequenced was liver tumor tissue from sampling region 3. Subset reported: tumor region T3, left-lateral pole. CDR3: CATGLWNTGEPFF. DNA for the CDR3: TGTGCCACGGGACTGTGGAACACCGGGGAGCCGTTTTTT.